A selection of T cell receptor beta chains follows, all from one sample in a study of OX40 agonist ivuxolimab in advanced cancers. Sequenced by immunoSEQ multiplex PCR; TCRdb stores in-frame clones only, minus some. This table holds 90,000 to 100,000 clones, roughly 89% found once. The source was CD4+ or CD8+ T cells sorted from blood, collected in a trial of the OX40 agonist ivuxolimab. Receptors originate from an adult with an advanced solid tumor such as melanoma, head and neck, liver or kidney cancer. Each CDR3 is given with its conserved first and last residue. The order of the fields is V gene, D gene, clone size, J gene, CDR3 DNA, CDR3 protein. A D gene is named only where the DNA matches it firmly. Expanded clones are given a class, and other clones once, few, many or no size at all.

v_call: TRBV7-9
d_call: TRBD2
clone_size: .
j_call: TRBJ2-5
cdr3_nt: TGTGCCAGCAGCTTAGAAGCTAGCGGGGGGGAGACCCAGTACTTC
cdr3_aa: CASSLEASGGETQYF

v_call: TRBV28
d_call: .
clone_size: .
j_call: TRBJ1-5
cdr3_nt: TGTGCCAGCAGTTTATTTTCGCGCGGGAGGAATCAGCCCCAGCATTTT
cdr3_aa: CASSLFSRGRNQPQHF

v_call: TRBV2
d_call: .
clone_size: .
j_call: TRBJ1-3
cdr3_nt: TGTGCCAGCAGTTTGGACTTGCTAGCCTCTGGAAACACCATATATTTT
cdr3_aa: CASSLDLLASGNTIYF

v_call: TRBV19
d_call: TRBD2
clone_size: .
j_call: TRBJ2-7
cdr3_nt: TGTGCCAGTAGTATGGCGGGGGGCGGGTACGAGCAGTACTTC
cdr3_aa: CASSMAGGGYEQYF

v_call: TRBV28
d_call: .
clone_size: .
j_call: TRBJ1-2
cdr3_nt: TGTGCCAGCAGCTCCCGCTATGGCTACACCTTC
cdr3_aa: CASSSRYGYTF

v_call: TRBV27
d_call: TRBD1
clone_size: .
j_call: TRBJ1-1
cdr3_nt: TGTGCCAGCGCCTCTTTAAGGACAGGGGCAAACACTGAAGCTTTCTTT
cdr3_aa: CASASLRTGANTEAFF

v_call: TRBV7-3
d_call: TRBD1
clone_size: .
j_call: TRBJ1-2
cdr3_nt: TGTGCCAGCAGCCCGACCGGGACAGCTAACTATGGCTACACCTTC
cdr3_aa: CASSPTGTANYGYTF

v_call: TRBV5-4
d_call: .
clone_size: .
j_call: TRBJ2-1
cdr3_nt: TGTGCCAGCACCGTGAGGGCGGGGGCGCCTAATGAGCAGTTCTTC
cdr3_aa: CASTVRAGAPNEQFF

v_call: TRBV27
d_call: .
clone_size: .
j_call: TRBJ1-5
cdr3_nt: TGTGCCAGCAGTCGGAACCGGGGGGGGCGCGGAGAACAGCCCCAGCATTTT
cdr3_aa: CASSRNRGGRGEQPQHF

v_call: TRBV12-5
d_call: TRBD1
clone_size: .
j_call: TRBJ2-3
cdr3_nt: TGTGCTAGTGGAGAGGGACAGGGGGCTGTAGATACGCAGTATTTT
cdr3_aa: CASGEGQGAVDTQYF

v_call: TRBV5-1
d_call: .
clone_size: .
j_call: TRBJ1-1
cdr3_nt: TGCGCCAGCAGCGGACCCCGTGGGGGGGCGGAGGGAACTGAAGCTTTCTTT
cdr3_aa: CASSGPRGGAEGTEAFF

v_call: TRBV5-1
d_call: .
clone_size: once
j_call: TRBJ2-2
cdr3_nt: TGCGCCAGCAGAGGGACCGGGGGCACGAACACCGGGGAGCTGTTTTTT
cdr3_aa: CASRGTGGTNTGELFF

v_call: TRBV6-1
d_call: .
clone_size: .
j_call: TRBJ2-7
cdr3_nt: TGTGCCAGCAGGAGGAGCTACGAGCAGTACTTC
cdr3_aa: CASRRSYEQYF

v_call: TRBV6-5
d_call: .
clone_size: .
j_call: TRBJ1-6
cdr3_nt: TGTGCCGAGGGTAATTCACCCCTCCACTTT
cdr3_aa: CAEGNSPLHF

v_call: TRBV6-1
d_call: .
clone_size: .
j_call: TRBJ2-6
cdr3_nt: TGTGCCAGCAGTGAAATGGGCCTTACCCGCTCTGGGGCCAACGTCCTGACTTTC
cdr3_aa: CASSEMGLTRSGANVLTF

v_call: TRBV6-1
d_call: .
clone_size: .
j_call: TRBJ1-2
cdr3_nt: TGTGCCAGCAGGACACGTAAGGCAACTAACTATGGCTACACCTTC
cdr3_aa: CASRTRKATNYGYTF

v_call: TRBV27
d_call: .
clone_size: .
j_call: TRBJ2-1
cdr3_nt: TGTGCCAGCCAGCTGGGGGTTGGGCCTTACAATGAGCAGTTCTTC
cdr3_aa: CASQLGVGPYNEQFF

v_call: TRBV28
d_call: .
clone_size: .
j_call: TRBJ2-7
cdr3_nt: TGTGCCAGCAGACAGACCTACATCTCCTACGAGCAGTACTTC
cdr3_aa: CASRQTYISYEQYF

v_call: TRBV5-1
d_call: .
clone_size: .
j_call: TRBJ1-2
cdr3_nt: TGCGCCAGCAGCTCGGGGCGGGTGGGGAATGGCTACACCTTC
cdr3_aa: CASSSGRVGNGYTF

v_call: TRBV6-1
d_call: .
clone_size: .
j_call: TRBJ2-3
cdr3_nt: TGTGCCAGCAGTGGTGGGTCCCAACTGGCAGATACGCAGTATTTT
cdr3_aa: CASSGGSQLADTQYF

v_call: TRBV2
d_call: TRBD2
clone_size: .
j_call: TRBJ2-2
cdr3_nt: TGTGCCAGCCGGCGGGCGGGGGGGAACACCGGGGAGCTGTTTTTT
cdr3_aa: CASRRAGGNTGELFF

v_call: TRBV10-1
d_call: TRBD1
clone_size: .
j_call: TRBJ2-1
cdr3_nt: TGCGCCAGCAGTGAGGTAACAGGGGGTATGAATGAGCAGTTCTTC
cdr3_aa: CASSEVTGGMNEQFF

v_call: TRBV10-3
d_call: .
clone_size: once
j_call: TRBJ2-3
cdr3_nt: TGTGCCATCAGTGATTTGGCAGGGGTCGGACCTAGCACAGATACGCAGTATTTT
cdr3_aa: CAISDLAGVGPSTDTQYF

v_call: TRBV18
d_call: .
clone_size: .
j_call: TRBJ2-7
cdr3_nt: TGTGCCAGCTCACCTCCGGTTCGGAGCTCCTACGAGCAGTACTTC
cdr3_aa: CASSPPVRSSYEQYF

v_call: TRBV10-2
d_call: .
clone_size: .
j_call: TRBJ2-2
cdr3_nt: TGCGCCAGCAGTGTATGGCGGGGTCACACCGGGGAGCTGTTTTTT
cdr3_aa: CASSVWRGHTGELFF

v_call: TRBV19
d_call: TRBD2
clone_size: .
j_call: TRBJ2-5
cdr3_nt: TGTGCCAGTAGTTGGAGGGAGGGCATAGAGACCCAGTACTTC
cdr3_aa: CASSWREGIETQYF

v_call: TRBV6-1
d_call: TRBD1
clone_size: .
j_call: TRBJ1-5
cdr3_nt: TGTGCCAGCAAACAGGGGGATGATCAGCCCCAGCATTTT
cdr3_aa: CASKQGDDQPQHF

v_call: TRBV14
d_call: .
clone_size: .
j_call: TRBJ1-2
cdr3_nt: TGTGCCAGCAGCCACCGAATGGTATCCTATGGCTACACCTTC
cdr3_aa: CASSHRMVSYGYTF

v_call: TRBV5-5
d_call: .
clone_size: .
j_call: TRBJ1-4
cdr3_nt: TGTGCCAGCAGCTTGCTGGGGGGTCGTAATGAAAAACTGTTTTTT
cdr3_aa: CASSLLGGRNEKLFF

v_call: TRBV6-5
d_call: .
clone_size: .
j_call: TRBJ1-1
cdr3_nt: TGTGCCAGCAGTTACTCGAGCGGGGGAACTGAAGCTTTCTTT
cdr3_aa: CASSYSSGGTEAFF

v_call: TRBV11-2
d_call: .
clone_size: .
j_call: TRBJ2-3
cdr3_nt: TGTGCCAGCAGCTTAGACAGGGGACCAGATACGCAGTATTTT
cdr3_aa: CASSLDRGPDTQYF

v_call: TRBV6-1
d_call: TRBD1
clone_size: .
j_call: TRBJ2-3
cdr3_nt: TGTGCCAGCAGCCCCACAGGGGCCCAAACAGATACGCAGTATTTT
cdr3_aa: CASSPTGAQTDTQYF

v_call: TRBV5-1
d_call: .
clone_size: .
j_call: TRBJ2-1
cdr3_nt: TGCGCCAGCAGCTTGCCCTCCTCTCTGCAGTTCTTC
cdr3_aa: CASSLPSSLQFF

v_call: TRBV5-6
d_call: .
clone_size: once
j_call: TRBJ2-5
cdr3_nt: TGTGCCAGCAGCTTGACGGGGGAGGCGGAGACCCAGTACTTC
cdr3_aa: CASSLTGEAETQYF

v_call: TRBV30
d_call: .
clone_size: .
j_call: TRBJ2-1
cdr3_nt: TGTGCCCTGTCTTTAGGAGATAGGTTCTTC
cdr3_aa: CALSLGDRFF

v_call: TRBV11-1
d_call: TRBD1
clone_size: .
j_call: TRBJ1-1
cdr3_nt: TGTGCCAGCAGCCCCCGGACAGGTCCGAACACTGAGGCTTTCTTT
cdr3_aa: CASSPRTGPNTEAFF

v_call: TRBV10-3
d_call: .
clone_size: once
j_call: TRBJ1-2
cdr3_nt: TGTGCCATCAGTGCCTCCAGGAATAAGGGAGATGGCTACACCTTC
cdr3_aa: CAISASRNKGDGYTF

v_call: TRBV9
d_call: TRBD2
clone_size: .
j_call: TRBJ2-5
cdr3_nt: TGTGCCAGCAGCGTAGGACTAGCGGGGGAGCGAGAGACCCAGTACTTC
cdr3_aa: CASSVGLAGERETQYF

v_call: TRBV19
d_call: .
clone_size: .
j_call: TRBJ2-1
cdr3_nt: TGTGCCAGTATCAATCCCCGTGTTGGGTACAATGAGCAGTTCTTC
cdr3_aa: CASINPRVGYNEQFF

v_call: TRBV6-1
d_call: TRBD2
clone_size: .
j_call: TRBJ2-3
cdr3_nt: TGTGCCAGCAGTGCCCTAGCGGGAGGGTCGGCAGATACGCAGTATTTT
cdr3_aa: CASSALAGGSADTQYF

v_call: TRBV7-9
d_call: TRBD2
clone_size: .
j_call: TRBJ2-3
cdr3_nt: TGTGCCAGCAGCTCCGATGGCGGGAGAAGGACAGATACGCAGTATTTT
cdr3_aa: CASSSDGGRRTDTQYF

v_call: TRBV5-1
d_call: .
clone_size: once
j_call: TRBJ2-7
cdr3_nt: TGCGCCAGCAGCCCGCTGACAGGTTCCTACGAGCAGTACTTC
cdr3_aa: CASSPLTGSYEQYF

v_call: TRBV14
d_call: .
clone_size: .
j_call: TRBJ1-6
cdr3_nt: TGTGCCAGCAGCCAACTATCAGGGTTTTCACCCCTCCACTTT
cdr3_aa: CASSQLSGFSPLHF